The sequence of this T cell receptor (beta chain) was determined in a study of regulatory T cells in long-lasting Graves disease. Study overall: Persistence in Graves' disease denoted antithyroid drug use beyond 5 years alongside positive TSH receptor antibodies.

The time point is: persistent/refractory GD, antithyroid drugs over 5 years with positive TRAb. PBMC RNA was the source of the TCR library. This CDR3 region has 16 residues. The V end lost 0 bases, the J end lost 4 bases, and 10 bases lay between the germline ends. In germline, CDR1 is MNHEY, CDR2 SMNVEV (reference sequence). Investigators prepared the TCR beta libraries by applying iRepertoire HTBI primers and Arm-PCR of CDR3 regions. Using its own MiXCR run on the multiplex PCR reads, TCRdb lists one record per CDR3 protein. The sample consists of 700,000 or so distinct CDR3 sequences, around 32% of them appearing once.

Sequencing was performed on peripheral blood mononuclear cells (PBMCs), taken when the disease was refractory, from a patient treated with antithyroid drugs. This TCR derives from a female donor with Graves disease. The gene calls are TRBV27 and TRBJ2-6, with D perhaps matching TRBD1 (5 bases). The chain's CDR3 is CASSLSGVGGANVLTF. The CDR3 DNA reads as TGTGCCAGCAGTTTATCAGGGGTGGGAGGGGCCAACGTCCTGACTTTC.